This T cell receptor beta chain is from a study of early T cells in non-severe SARS-CoV-2 infection. Background on the study: Chains were unpaired, as sequencing was done on bulk RNA from unsorted whole blood.

Overall study findings and caveats: CD4 and private specificities were missed by VDJdb matching, which favored anti-spike CD8 responses.

Individual cDNA molecules were tagged with unique molecular identifiers, the study reported. TCRdb re-called the 5' RACE reads with MiXCR, one entry per CDR3 protein. Of 62,000 or so distinct CDR3 sequences listed, roughly a tenth are singletons. In this sample, this clonotype turned up a few times. Its antigen is undetermined. CDR3 length: 13 residues. The germline CDR1 and CDR2 sequences are LGHDT and YNNKEL (reference sequence). The germline V and J ends were trimmed by 8 bases and 2 bases, with 12 bases remaining between them. This receptor was taken from an adult who was a healthcare worker with PCR-confirmed SARS-CoV-2 infection or an uninfected control (not recorded which). The material sequenced was whole blood. The chain couples TRBV3-1 to TRBJ1-1; tentative D call: TRBD1 (6 bases). This CDR3 is CASSRGRNTEAFF. The CDR3 nucleotides read TGTGCCAGCTCCCGGGGGCGAAACACTGAAGCTTTCTTT. Using reference TRBV3-1 and TRBJ1-1 for the parts outside the CDR3, the full variable domain is DTAVSQTPKYLVTQMGNDKSIKCEQNLGHDTMYWYKQDSKKFLKIMFSYNNKELIINETVPNRFSPKSPDKAHLNLHINSLELGDSAVYFCASSRGRNTEAFFGQGTRLTVV.